A single sample gave rise to the 9 T cell receptor beta chains below, sequenced in a study of cytomegalovirus exposure and HLA in healthy donors. Primers for the PCR totalled 60 Vbeta and 13 Jbeta. The protocol was immunoSEQ multiplex PCR, while the TCRdb copy is restricted to in-frame clones and leaves out a portion. The sample consists of roughly 150,000 clones, about three quarters of them appearing once. Input material: PBMCs. All receptors come from a male donor in good health and CMV-seronegative.

The gene calls are TRBV12-5 and TRBJ1-5, with 7 bases identical to TRBD1. The V gene's germline CDR1 is LGHNT and CDR2 FRNRAP. V trimming: 3 bases; J trimming: 0 bases; junction bases outside the gene matches: 14. CDR3 size: 19 residues. CDR3 amino acids: CASGLQILSQGDSNQPQHF. CDR3 bases: TGTGCTAGTGGTTTACAAATTCTGAGTCAGGGGGATAGCAATCAGCCCCAGCATTTT.

The chain has TRBV7-2 and TRBJ1-3, with D unclear. CDR3 length equals 16 residues. Germline V gene lookup returns CDR1 SGHTA and CDR2 FQGNSA. V was pared by 3 bases and J by 4 bases, with 16 bases between. In DNA form, the CDR3 reads TGTGCCAGCAGCTTGATCAGGCCGCATACGGGAAACACCATATATTTT. Its protein is CASSLIRPHTGNTIYF.

This CDR3 reads CASSDRGHGDEQYF. For the CDR3, the DNA is TGTGCCAGCAGCGACAGGGGGCACGGGGACGAGCAGTACTTC. V and J are TRBV7-8 and TRBJ2-7; 10 positions match TRBD1. Germline assignment: CDR1 SGHVS and CDR2 FQNEAQ. Unmatched junction bases numbered 6, after V lost 5 bases and J lost 5 bases. This CDR3 contains 14 residues.

This sequence joins TRBV6-6 and TRBJ2-1; 8 nucleotides align to TRBD2. The germline V gene has CDR1 MNHNY and CDR2 SVGAGI (reference sequence). There are 15 residues in the CDR3. The V gene end was trimmed by 5 bases and the J gene end by 7 bases; junction bases not matched to a gene: 10. The CDR3 DNA reads as TGTGCCAGCAGTGCCCCCGGGGGGGGCGGGAATGAGCAGTTCTTC. It encodes CASSAPGGGGNEQFF.

This chain joins TRBV9 and TRBJ2-7, with 8 bases matching TRBD1. The CDR3 totals 15 residues. Germline loops: CDR1 SGDLS, CDR2 YYNGEE. Trimming at V came to 0 bases and at J to 3 bases, leaving 5 bases not matched to a gene. The CDR3 sequence: CASSVGGTGVYEQYF. The CDR3 region has the DNA TGTGCCAGCAGCGTAGGGGGGACAGGCGTCTACGAGCAGTACTTC. The complete variable domain, with remaining parts taken from reference TRBV9 and TRBJ2-7, reads DSGVTQTPKHLITATGQRVTLRCSPRSGDLSVYWYQQSLDQGLQFLIQYYNGEERAKGNILERFSAQQFPDLHSELNLSSLELGDSALYFCASSVGGTGVYEQYFGPGTRLTVT.

The rearrangement uses TRBV19 and TRBJ2-3; 7 bases fit TRBD1. This CDR3 is built from 16 residues. Germline lookup yields CDR1 LNHDA and CDR2 SQIVND (reference sequence). With V trimmed by 5 bases and J by 1 base, 9 bases remained unmatched. CDR3 in amino acids: CASSAPQGKGTDTQYF. The CDR3 DNA reads TGTGCCAGTAGTGCACCACAGGGGAAGGGCACAGATACGCAGTATTTT. Complete variable domain (other parts from reference TRBV19 and TRBJ2-3): DGGITQSPKYLFRKEGQNVTLSCEQNLNHDAMYWYRQDPGQGLRLIYYSQIVNDFQKGDIAEGYSVSREKKESFPLTVTSAQKNPTAFYLCASSAPQGKGTDTQYFGPGTRLTVL.

This chain joins TRBV19 and TRBJ1-4, with 7 bases that match TRBD1. The CDR3 has 15 amino acids. With 4 bases clipped from V and 5 bases from J, the junction kept 7 bases outside the gene matches. Germline V gene lookup returns CDR1 LNHDA and CDR2 SQIVND (reference sequence). The CDR3 DNA follows: TGTGCCAGTAGTACCCTCGCGACAGGGAATGAAAAACTGTTTTTT. Residues: CASSTLATGNEKLFF.

The rearrangement joins TRBV27 to TRBJ1-2, with D possibly matching TRBD1 (6 bases). The length of the CDR3 is 11 residues. Trimming left V 5 bases short and J 7 bases short, with 8 bases between. Germline CDR1 MNHEY, CDR2 SMNVEV (reference sequence). CDR3 sequence: CASSQGFGYTF. CDR3 nucleotides: TGTGCCAGCAGTCAGGGGTTTGGCTACACCTTC.

In its sample, this clone was seen once. The chain joins TRBV4-1 to TRBJ2-2; a weak D match, TRBD1 (8 bases). The CDR3 runs 14 residues. Germline loops: CDR1 MGHRA, CDR2 YSYEKL. Trimming took off 3 bases at V and 6 bases at J, with 11 bases between the two ends. The CDR3 loop reads CASSHTGGAGELFF. The CDR3 DNA is TGCGCCAGCAGCCACACAGGGGGGGCCGGGGAGCTGTTTTTT.